The 16 T cell receptor beta chains below were found in one sample sequenced in a study of T cells after yellow fever vaccination (dated by TCRdb to the late 2010s). Library generation was performed with 5' RACE. These reads were obtained on an Illumina HiSeq 2500. The public reads were reanalyzed by TCRdb: fastp trimming at Q25, MiXCR alignment, in-frame beta chains only. Identical CDR3 protein sequences are pooled into one entry, listed with their most common genes and DNA. For this sample the table gives some 670,000 distinct CDR3 sequences, of which roughly an eighth were detected only once. 15% of the sample goes to the ten largest clones. Reading the label with the study, this specimen's treatment or condition is: live attenuated yellow fever vaccine strain. Material: PBMCs, obtained on the day of the yellow fever booster vaccination. The source is a man aged 25-45 years who received the YFV17D yellow fever vaccine.

The chain links TRBV7-2 to TRBJ1-6; D might be TRBD1 (5 bases). V shed 5 bases and J shed 7 bases, with 18 bases lying between them. Germline assignment: CDR1 SGHTA and CDR2 FQGNSA. This CDR3 region has 16 residues. The CDR3 sequence is CASSTMGPGTNSPLHF. The CDR3 DNA is TGTGCCAGCAGCACAATGGGGCCAGGGACCAATTCACCCCTCCACTTT.

This clonotype was seen a few times. The V call is TRBV18, the J call TRBJ1-1, with D unresolved. From germline, CDR1 is KGHSH and CDR2 LQKENI. The V end was cut by 2 bases, the J end by 0 bases, with 7 bases between. CDR3 length: 14 amino acids. CDR3 residues: CASSPDGMNTEAFF. CDR3 nucleotide sequence: TGTGCCAGCTCACCAGACGGAATGAACACTGAAGCTTTCTTT.

The chain couples TRBV7-2 to TRBJ2-2; D is ambiguous. Trimming took off 5 bases at V and 0 bases at J, with 7 bases between the two ends. This CDR3 region has 14 residues. Germline CDR1 and CDR2: SGHTA and FQGNSA. In DNA, the CDR3 is TGTGCCAGCAGCCCCGAGGCGAACACCGGGGAGCTGTTTTTT. Translated: CASSPEANTGELFF.

The table lists this clonotype with a few counts. The V call is TRBV10-3, the J call TRBJ2-7; unclear D gene. Germline loops: CDR1 ENHRY, CDR2 SYGVKD. The CDR3 is 15 amino acids. The V end was cut by 3 bases, the J end by 3 bases, with 15 bases between. Here the CDR3 DNA reads TGTGCCATCAGTGAACAAGTGGCGGAGTTCTACGAGCAGTACTTC. It specifies CAISEQVAEFYEQYF.

This clonotype was recorded a few times. V and J are TRBV12-3 or TRBV12-4 and TRBJ2-3; the match to TRBD1 covers 7 bases. V shed 8 bases and J 2 bases; nucleotides not matched to a gene: 4. The CDR3 totals 13 residues. The CDR3 bases are TGTGCCAGCCTGACAGGGACCACAGATACGCAGTATTTT. Translating gives CASLTGTTDTQYF.

The rearrangement uses TRBV12-3 or TRBV12-4 and TRBJ2-7; unclear D gene. The germline V and J ends were trimmed by 4 bases and 0 bases, with 7 bases remaining between them. The CDR3 totals 13 residues. CDR3 residues: CASSSDTSYEQYF. In DNA form, the CDR3 reads TGTGCCAGCAGTTCTGACACCTCCTACGAGCAGTACTTC.

This clonotype occurred a few times. J is TRBJ2-3 and V is TRBV4-3, with a possible D match to TRBD1 (6 bases). The CDR3 has 16 amino acids. Deletions cut 0 bases from V and 7 bases from J, with 17 bases between. CDR1 is LGHNA, CDR2 YSLEER, per germline. The CDR3 nucleotides are TGCGCCAGCAGCCAAGATTGGACAGCCCGAGGAAATACGCAGTATTTT. Translation: CASSQDWTARGNTQYF.

This clonotype was detected many times. The chain recombines TRBV15 with TRBJ2-7; no firm D call. This CDR3 has 16 residues. With 0 bases removed from V and 4 bases from J, the gap between germline ends came to 16 bases. Germline V lookup: CDR1 LNHNV, CDR2 YYDKDF (reference sequence). The CDR3 here is CATSRDPPTAKYEQYF. CDR3 coding DNA: TGTGCCACCAGCAGAGATCCCCCTACGGCGAAGTACGAGCAGTACTTC.

V and J are TRBV7-2 and TRBJ2-2; D might be TRBD1 or TRBD2, each matching 6 bases. The V end lost 1 base, the J end lost 2 bases, and 11 bases lay between the germline ends. Germline V gives CDR1 SGHTA, CDR2 FQGNSA. The CDR3 sequence is 16 residues long. The CDR3 nucleotides are TGTGCCAGCAGCTTAGAAGGGGGGAGAAACACCGGGGAGCTGTTTTTT. Protein product: CASSLEGGRNTGELFF.

In regard to this clonotype: The junction differs from germline at one of its ends, possibly a read error. This rearrangement joins TRBV10-1 to TRBJ2-2; tentatively, D is TRBD2 (5 bases). The CDR3 consists of 13 residues. Germline CDR1 WNHNN, CDR2 SYGVQD (reference sequence). The CDR3 loop is CASSEKTTGEQFF. The DNA for the CDR3 is TGCGCCAGCAGTGAGAAAACCACCGGGGAGCAGTTTTTT.

In its sample, this clonotype was seen many times. The chain recombines TRBV5-1 with TRBJ2-1, with D maybe TRBD2 (6 bases). Germline V gene data show CDR1 as SGHRS and CDR2 as YFSETQ. The CDR3 consists of 19 residues. V was shortened by 1 base and J by 5 bases, with 25 bases between the two germline ends. The CDR3 spells CASSLFMIGWRDQDNEQFF. CDR3 in DNA: TGCGCCAGCAGCTTGTTCATGATTGGGTGGCGGGATCAGGACAATGAGCAGTTCTTC.

This clonotype occurred a few times. The V call is TRBV5-8, the J call TRBJ2-4, with D possibly called TRBD1 or TRBD2 (5 bases each). From germline, CDR1 is SGHTS and CDR2 YDEGEE. There are 13 residues in the CDR3. The germline V and J ends were trimmed by 3 bases and 5 bases, with 9 bases remaining between them. CDR3 bases: TGTGCCAGCAGCTCGCAGGGACAAAACATTCAGTACTTC. This gives the protein CASSSQGQNIQYF. The full variable domain, rest sourced from reference TRBV5-8 and TRBJ2-4, is EAGVTQSPTHLIKTRGQQATLRCSPISGHTSVYWYQQALGLGLQFLLWYDEGEERNRGNFPPRFSGRQFPNYSSELNVNALELEDSALYLCASSSQGQNIQYFGAGTRLSVL.

This clonotype was observed a few times. The chain carries TRBV5-4 and TRBJ2-7, with D maybe TRBD2 (6 bases). Between the trimmed V and J ends, which lost 2 bases and 0 bases, there was a span of 12 bases. Germline V gives CDR1 SGHNT, CDR2 YYREEE (reference sequence). The CDR3 spans 15 residues. CDR3: CASSLRAGFSYEQYF. In DNA, the CDR3 is TGTGCCAGCAGCTTACGAGCGGGCTTCTCCTACGAGCAGTACTTC.

The chain recombines TRBV11-3 with TRBJ2-5; D is ambiguous. V dropped 5 bases and J dropped 3 bases, with 10 bases sitting between them. Germline V CDR1 and CDR2: SGHNT, YENEEA. This CDR3 contains 13 residues. The CDR3 coding sequence is TGTGCCAGCAGCAAGAACCCAAAAGAGACCCAGTACTTC. Protein product: CASSKNPKETQYF. The variable domain in full, completed from reference TRBV11-3 and TRBJ2-5, reads EAGVVQSPRYKIIEKKQPVAFWCNPISGHNTLYWYLQNLGQGPELLIRYENEEAVDDSQLPKDRFSAERLKGVDSTLKIQPAELGDSAVYLCASSKNPKETQYFGPGTRLLVL.

This clonotype has more than one count but fewer than ten. The gene calls are TRBV20-1 and TRBJ2-7, with TRBD2 matching over 11 bases. Germline V gives CDR1 DFQATT, CDR2 SNEGSKA (reference sequence). The CDR3 is 14 amino acids. Unmatched junction bases numbered 7, after V lost 5 bases and J lost 4 bases. The CDR3, as DNA: TGCAGTGCTCACAGAACTAGCGGGAGTTACGAGCAGTACTTC. Its translation is CSAHRTSGSYEQYF.

This clonotype was seen ten or more times. The chain couples TRBV5-1 to TRBJ2-7; 8 bases agree with TRBD1. The CDR3 contains 17 residues. CDR1 is SGHRS, CDR2 YFSETQ, per germline. V was pared by 3 bases and J by 2 bases, with 13 bases of the junction left unmatched. The CDR3 reads CASSWGKGTGPTYEQYF. CDR3 sequence (DNA): TGCGCCAGCAGCTGGGGCAAGGGGACAGGACCCACCTACGAGCAGTACTTC.